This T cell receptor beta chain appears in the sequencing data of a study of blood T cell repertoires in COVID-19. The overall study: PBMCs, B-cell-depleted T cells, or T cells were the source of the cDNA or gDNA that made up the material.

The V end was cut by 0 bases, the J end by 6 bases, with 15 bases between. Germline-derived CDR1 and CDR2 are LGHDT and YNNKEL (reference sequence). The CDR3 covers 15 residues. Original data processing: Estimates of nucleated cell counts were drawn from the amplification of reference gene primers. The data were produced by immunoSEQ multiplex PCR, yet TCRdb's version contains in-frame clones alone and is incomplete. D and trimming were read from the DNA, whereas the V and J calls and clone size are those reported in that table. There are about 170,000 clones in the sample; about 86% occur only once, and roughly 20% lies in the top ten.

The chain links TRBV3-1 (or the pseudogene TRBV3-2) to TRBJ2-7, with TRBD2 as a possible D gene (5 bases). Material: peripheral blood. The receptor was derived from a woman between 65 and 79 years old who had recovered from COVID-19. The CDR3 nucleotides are TGTGCCAGCAGCCAAGAGAGGGCCCCGGGGTTCGAGCAGTACTTC. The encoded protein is CASSQERAPGFEQYF.